Below, 3 T cell receptor beta chains from the same sample are listed, as sequenced in a study of beta chain features in type 1 diabetes. As every portion of the isolated RNA was reverse transcribed, the sequencing read expressed TCRB transcripts. The assay was immunoSEQ multiplex PCR, and TCRdb's table has in-frame clones only and misses some. The sample records under 200,000 clones, about 8.1% being singletons. The sequencing input was central memory CD4+ T cells from blood. The receptor set was obtained from a man younger than 30 in good health.

The CDR3 DNA reads TGCGCCAGCAGCCAAGGTGGAGGGAGGGAGTCCTACGAGCAGTACTTC. Translating gives CASSQGGGRESYEQYF. The chain joins TRBV4-3 to TRBJ2-7, with 7 positions matching TRBD2. CDR3 size: 16 residues. The V gene end was trimmed by 1 base and the J gene end by 1 base; junction bases not matched to a gene: 7. Germline-derived CDR1 and CDR2 are LGHNA and YSLEER.

The table lists this clone with a few counts. The chain links TRBV30 to TRBJ2-1, with D possibly TRBD1 on 5 matching bases. This CDR3 is built from 11 residues. V was clipped by 4 bases and J by 12 bases, with 13 bases between them. Germline CDR1 is GTSNPN and CDR2 is SVGIG (reference sequence). The DNA for the CDR3 is TGTGCCTGGACAGGGCGGCTATGGCAGTTCTTC. It is translated as CAWTGRLWQFF.

This clone was seen repeatedly, ten times or more. The rearrangement uses TRBV21-1 and TRBJ2-7; TRBD2 is taken as the D call from the table, unchecked against the DNA. TRBV21-1 is termed a pseudogene. The CDR3 spans 15 residues. The CDR3 sequence: CASSKARGSSYEQYF. DNA of the CDR3: TGTGCCAGCAGCAAAGCGCGGGGCAGCTCCTACGAGCAGTACTTC.